The following is a TCR beta chain sequence with its context. In germline, CDR1 is SGHTA, CDR2 FQGNSA. The CDR3 is made up of 16 amino acids. V was pared by 5 bases and J by 4 bases, with 14 bases of the junction left unmatched. RNA transcripts provided the template for amplifying TCR beta CDR3 regions. First-round RT-PCR with HTBI primers preceded a second-round multiplex PCR. TCRdb used MiXCR to reprocess the multiplex PCR reads, holding one entry per CDR3 protein. The sample lists about 1.2 million distinct CDR3 sequences, 35% to 45% seen once, with 8.5% to 14% in the top ten. This sample is part of a study of Graves' ophthalmopathy and Graves' hyperthyroidism.

Sequenced: peripheral blood or thyroid tissue (not recorded which). The sequence was obtained from an adult man with Graves' hyperthyroidism. This chain links TRBV7-2 with TRBJ2-7; 7 bases are a match to TRBD2. The CDR3 DNA is TGTGCCAGCAGCCGTTTGGAGGCGGGGGTCTCGTACGAGCAGTACTTC. It specifies CASSRLEAGVSYEQYF.